This TCR beta chain was found in a study of Graves' ophthalmopathy and Graves' hyperthyroidism. The TCR beta CDR3 regions underwent amplification from RNA transcripts. RT-PCR with HTBI primers came first, then second-round multiplex PCR. TCRdb reprocessed the multiplex PCR reads via MiXCR and lists one record per CDR3 protein. The sample lists about 400,000 distinct CDR3 sequences, around 17% seen once, with about 1.4% in the top ten. This clonotype has a count of ten or more. The sequencing sample was made of peripheral blood. This receptor was identified in a young woman with Graves' ophthalmopathy.

CDR3 in amino acids: CATSSGVETQYF. CDR3 bases: TGTGCCACCAGTAGTGGGGTGGAGACCCAGTACTTC. This sequence joins TRBV24-1 and TRBJ2-5; D gene uncertain. The ends were cut back, 6 bases at V and 5 bases at J, with 9 bases in the middle. Germline V gives CDR1 KGHDR, CDR2 SFDVKD. This CDR3 is built from 12 residues.